This T cell receptor (beta chain) was documented in a study of OX40 agonist ivuxolimab in advanced cancers. About the study: Each dose-escalation patient presented with hepatocellular carcinoma, melanoma, renal cell or head and neck cancer.

Study-wide results and caveats: Within 6 weeks, CD4+ and CD8+ blood T cells expanded clonally at 0.1 to 3.0 mg/kg. Some of the lowest clonal expansion was seen in partial responders at 0.1-3.0 mg/kg. Among some nonresponders, normalized T-cell clonal expansion was also low.

As to this clone: What it binds is unknown.

Clones were read by immunoSEQ multiplex PCR, and TCRdb kept only the in-frame ones, dropping some. Of around 65,000 clones listed, roughly 90% are singletons. The length of the CDR3 is 16 residues. In germline, CDR1 is SNHLY, CDR2 FYNNEI. V lost 6 bases, J lost 3 bases, and 6 bases stayed unmatched. The chain joins TRBV2 to TRBJ1-6; 9 bases are shared with TRBD1. The receptor's source is an adult with an advanced solid tumor such as melanoma, head and neck, liver or kidney cancer. The sequencing here drew on CD4+ or CD8+ T cells sorted from blood, taken in a trial of the OX40 agonist ivuxolimab. The CDR3 here is CASRAPGQGYNSPLHF. The CDR3 nucleotides read TGTGCCAGCAGAGCCCCGGGACAGGGCTATAATTCACCCCTCCACTTT.